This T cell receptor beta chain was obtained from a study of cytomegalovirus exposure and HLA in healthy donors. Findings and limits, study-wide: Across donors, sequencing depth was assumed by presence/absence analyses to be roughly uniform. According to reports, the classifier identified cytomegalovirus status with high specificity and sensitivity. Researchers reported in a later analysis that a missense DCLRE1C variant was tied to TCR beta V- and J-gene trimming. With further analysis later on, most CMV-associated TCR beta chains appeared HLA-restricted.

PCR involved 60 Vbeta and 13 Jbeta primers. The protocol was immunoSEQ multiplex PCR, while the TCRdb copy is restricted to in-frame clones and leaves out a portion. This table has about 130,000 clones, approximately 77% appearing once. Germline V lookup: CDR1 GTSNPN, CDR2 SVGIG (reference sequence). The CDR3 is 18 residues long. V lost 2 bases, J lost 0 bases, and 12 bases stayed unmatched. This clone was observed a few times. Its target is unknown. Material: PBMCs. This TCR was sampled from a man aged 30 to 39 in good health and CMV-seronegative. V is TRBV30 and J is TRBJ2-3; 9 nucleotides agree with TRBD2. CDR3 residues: CAWSTGLASFSSTDTQYF. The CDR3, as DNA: TGTGCCTGGAGTACAGGACTAGCGAGTTTCTCAAGCACAGATACGCAGTATTTT.